This TCR beta chain is drawn from a study of cytomegalovirus exposure and HLA in healthy donors (dated by TCRdb to the late 2010s). Looking at the study overall: In an earlier analysis of some 610 of the donors, roughly 300 Gb of sequence data and 90 million to 130 million unique TCR beta sequences from about 190 million T cells were reported. About 300 gigabases of sequencing data and 70 million to 100 million unique TCR sequences were included in an early release covering about 700 HLA-typed donors. Of the 398 genotyped donors, approximately 80% fell in the genetic ancestry cluster associated with self-reported Caucasian donors. The aim of the study was to test whether cataloging public T cell receptors could identify signatures of past pathogen exposure. The study used immunosequencing to profile the T cell repertoires of about 670 subjects and linked those repertoires to cytomegalovirus serostatus. In addition to the first cohort of 666 subjects, a separate validation cohort of around 110 different subjects was used. The study combined high-throughput TCR immunosequencing, statistical association of individual TCRs with disease status, and machine learning to predict cytomegalovirus infection status. A later analysis re-analyzed previously published TCR beta repertoires from hundreds of donors and added high-resolution HLA genotyping to study TCR occurrence patterns. Rather than drawing on any new phenotypic data, the later analysis identified candidate immune exposures from TCR beta sequences and the way those sequences occurred across donors. An earlier analysis of 587 of the donors applied high-throughput TCR beta sequencing to assess whether each TCR beta V gene segment acted as functional or pseudogenic. Alongside the repertoire data, information on donor age, sex, ethnicity and CMV serostatus was compiled. Genome-wide SNP genotypes for about 55% of the 666 donors were used in a later genetic analysis, which treated that subset as a discovery cohort. Every discovery cohort repertoire had been produced on one sequencing platform. HLA typing included class I and class II loci at four-digit resolution. Typing coverage differed by locus: A, B, C, DRB1 and DQB1 were typed in about 620-630 donors, DQA1 in 500 to 550, DPA1 in some 570, and DPB1 in just under 480. Roughly five DR-DQ haplotypes were handled as single units for association and clustering because linkage in the cohort was strong. On average, roughly 240,000 unique TCR beta nucleotide sequences were sequenced per donor among about 400 genotyped donors of the cohort, with about 19% of those sequences being non-productive.

The protocol used for the library was the immunoSEQ multiplex PCR assay. The multiplex PCR relied on a mix of 60 forward primers for TCR Vbeta segments and 13 reverse primers for TCR Jbeta segments. The CDR3 region of rearranged TCR beta genes was amplified from genomic DNA by a multiplex PCR assay. The amplified TCR beta libraries were sequenced on the Illumina HiSeq System as 87-base-pair reads. The source study handled its data this way. A later analysis tallied tens of millions of unique TCR beta chains across the 550 to 850 repertoires, and around 12 million of those chains were shared by two or more donors. To remove PCR and sequencing errors, raw reads were error-corrected and collapsed into unique sequences using a nearest-neighbor algorithm that merged closely related sequences. Alignment of CDR3 sequences to IMGT reference sequences was used to assign V, D and J gene segments. For a sequence to be retained, a match of at least six nucleotides to both a V gene segment and a J gene segment was required. Rearrangements were called productive when the CDR3 lacked stop codons and stayed in frame with V and J; all others were non-productive. Following IMGT convention, CDR3 was defined as the stretch from the second conserved V-encoded cysteine up to the conserved J-encoded phenylalanine. The earlier analysis of some 540 of the donors excluded any sequence lacking an unambiguous match to a single V gene segment. In an earlier analysis of several hundred of the donors, V segments were called functional above 56.7% productive rearrangements and were called segregating when the between-donor standard deviation exceeded 5%. A statistical classification framework was built to diagnose cytomegalovirus status from the catalog of TCR beta chain sequences. In a later analysis, V and J genes were assigned by comparing TCR nucleotide sequences against IMGT/GENE-DB human TR gene sequences. A later analysis assigned CDR3 sequences and most-parsimonious VDJ recombination scenarios with the TCRdist pipeline. In a later analysis, each TCR beta chain was defined by its CDR3 amino acid sequence together with its V-gene family, and reads without a unique V-gene family were excluded. A later analysis removed 550 to 650 highly shared, low-generation-probability nucleotide sequences to deal with suspected cross-contamination and a sequencing artifact. In a later analysis, a clonal expansion index for each public chain was calculated from normalized within-repertoire ranks of inferred template counts. Generation probabilities in a later analysis came from a VDJ recombination model fitted to out-of-frame rearrangements, and those results were checked against IGoR. In a later analysis, hypergeometric tests were used to score TCR-TCR, TCR-HLA and TCR-CMV co-occurrence, with a repertoire-size bias correction applied to TCR pairs. False discovery rates were estimated in a later analysis by permuting HLA or CMV assignments 20 times. In a later analysis, co-occurring TCRs were grouped using DBSCAN, with TCRdist sequence similarity added in when clustering inside HLA-allele-positive subsets. Repertoires with fewer than 30,000 or more than 120,000 public chains, plus five repertoires with anomalous nucleotide sharing, were excluded from co-occurrence clustering. This immuneACCESS table, as held by TCRdb, lists in-frame sequences with V and J called but not all clones. Of the missing ones, under half trace to an unresolved V gene in checked studies; the others have no known cause. D and trimming come from the DNA, and the V and J calls and clone size come from that table. The sample data list roughly 170,000 clones, and roughly 84% of these were observed just once. Jointly, the top ten make up around 1.5% of the sample.

Remarks on this clone: What antigen it recognizes has not been identified. Base qualities are not provided; no much larger clone lies one nucleotide away.

In total, over 600 healthy bone marrow donors made up the cohort. All cohort members were sampled while nominally healthy, although unrecorded immune exposures were likely present. The donor tested CMV seronegative and was one of the 352 seronegative cohort members. Each donor provided a peripheral blood sample, and peripheral blood mononuclear cells were used for TCR beta sequencing. Genomic DNA was extracted from the blood cell samples with the Qiagen DNeasy Blood Extraction Kit. V and J lose 3 bases and 0 bases, and a span of 9 bases separates them. Including cysteine and phenylalanine, the CDR3 has 15 amino acids. Only the CDR3 part of the read is kept: 45 bases, read in frame from the first base. From the germline V gene, CDR1 is MDHEN and CDR2 is SYDVKM. The study at large found these results: Only TCR beta chains were sequenced in this cohort, and the absence of alpha or paired-chain data limited detectable features. Correlated functional status among segregating V segments might be attributable to linkage disequilibrium, but an unknown experimental factor could not be ruled out. A later analysis found that HLA-associated TCR beta chains were more clonally expanded and had lower generation probabilities than equally common non-associated chains. Some IMGT-functional V segments, including TRBV6-2 and TRBV6-3, could not be told apart with the 87-base-pair reads, so those segments were excluded. Because some donors lacked HLA typing at each locus, the association tests relied only on the typed subset. In an earlier analysis of several hundred of the donors, most TCR beta V segments were observed in productive rearrangements about 87% or about 30% of the time, broadly matching IMGT annotations. Three of the identified cytomegalovirus-associated TCR beta chains were confirmed in vitro to be specific for cytomegalovirus antigens. Sequencing depth was assumed to be roughly uniform across donors in the presence/absence analyses, though that assumption may not hold. According to the authors, the approach could potentially be generalized to other disease states and immunological phenotypes. While some public TCRs were present in many individuals, most TCR sequences turned up only very rarely across donors. A later genetic analysis associated a missense DCLRE1C variant with V-gene and J-gene trimming of TCR beta chains, and an independent cohort replicated the association. In a later analysis, several top co-occurrence clusters were reported to appear linked to parvovirus B19, influenza, CMV and Epstein-Barr virus. The classifier was reported to diagnose cytomegalovirus status with high specificity and sensitivity in both the original cohort and the validation cohort. According to a later analysis, most CMV-associated TCR beta chains appeared to be HLA-restricted, and the HLA associations seemed to be driven largely by CMV exposure. A further reported finding was that TCR beta sequences accurately predicted the HLA-A and HLA-B alleles for most subjects in the first cohort. The study listed approximately 150 TCR beta chains as associated with cytomegalovirus. A later genetic analysis reported fewer N-insertions in productive TCRs among donors in an Asian-associated ancestry cluster than the roughly 640-donor mean. In a later analysis, about 17,000 TCR beta sequences were associated with specific HLA alleles at a false discovery rate of 0.05. According to a later analysis, TCR association rates differed among HLA loci, with DRB1 alleles showing the most associated TCRs and HLA-C alleles showing the fewest. Strong co-occurrence of HLA alleles, especially DR and DQ, made assigning TCR associations to individual alleles difficult. A cluster of highly shared sequence variants was judged likely to represent a technical artifact of the sequencing pipeline. Immune exposure information for the cohort was limited to CMV serostatus. Seventeen rarely observed V segments, including chromosome 9 orphons, were excluded from the earlier analysis of almost 600 of the donors because counts were too low.

The chain is assembled from TRBV28 and TRBJ2-1; the D gene lacks a confident call. This sequence was found in a male donor in good health and CMV-seronegative. Sequenced sample: PBMCs. The nucleotides read TGTGCCAGCAGTTTTCGAACAAGCTCCTACAATGAGCAGTTCTTC. It specifies CASSFRTSSYNEQFF.